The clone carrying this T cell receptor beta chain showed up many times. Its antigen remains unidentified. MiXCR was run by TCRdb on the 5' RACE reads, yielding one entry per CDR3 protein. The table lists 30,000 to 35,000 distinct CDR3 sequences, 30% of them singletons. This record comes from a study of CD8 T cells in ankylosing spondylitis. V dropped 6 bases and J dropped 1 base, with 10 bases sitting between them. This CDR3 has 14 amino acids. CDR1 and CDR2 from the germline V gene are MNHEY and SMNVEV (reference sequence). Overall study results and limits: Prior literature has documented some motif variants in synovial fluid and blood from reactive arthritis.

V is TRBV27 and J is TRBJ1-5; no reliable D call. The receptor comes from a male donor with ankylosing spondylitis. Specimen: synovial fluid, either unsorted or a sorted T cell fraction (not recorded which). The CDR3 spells CASSPISSNQPQHF. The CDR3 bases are TGTGCCAGCAGCCCCATCTCCAGCAATCAGCCCCAGCATTTT.